Listed here are 19 T cell receptor beta chains from one sample, sequenced in a study of early T cells in non-severe SARS-CoV-2 infection. TCRdb fed the 5' RACE reads into MiXCR, producing one record per CDR3 protein. The profile shows approximately 69,000 distinct CDR3 sequences, approximately 12% of them singletons. Sequencing input: whole blood. The receptors here all came from an adult who was a healthcare worker with PCR-confirmed SARS-CoV-2 infection or an uninfected control (not recorded which).

This chain links TRBV4-1 with TRBJ2-7; no reliable D call. The CDR3 has 12 residues. Germline V CDR1 and CDR2: MGHRA, YSYEKL. V was clipped by 0 bases and J by 4 bases, with 4 bases between them. The CDR3 reads CASSQDGYEQYF. As DNA, the CDR3 is TGCGCCAGCAGCCAAGACGGGTACGAGCAGTACTTC.

This clonotype was found a few times. The chain joins TRBV7-8 to TRBJ2-2; TRBD2 matches 10 bases. Trimming took 8 bases from V and 8 from J; bases not matched to a gene: 8. The CDR3 extends over 14 amino acids. Germline CDR1 is SGHVS and CDR2 is FQNEAQ. CDR3 in DNA: TGTGCCAGCCCCGCGTCGGGACTAGCGGGGGAGCTGTTTTTT. Amino acid sequence: CASPASGLAGELFF.

This clonotype was recorded at least ten times. The chain employs TRBV12-3 or TRBV12-4 and TRBJ1-4; no clear D gene. Trimming removed 8 bases at V and 4 bases at J, with 11 bases between. This CDR3 comprises 13 residues. In DNA form, the CDR3 reads TGTGCCAGCGGATCGGGTGGTAATGAAAAACTGTTTTTT. It translates to CASGSGGNEKLFF.

This clonotype has a handful of counts. V gene TRBV7-2 combines with J gene TRBJ1-2; TRBD1 agrees at 7 bases. Germline V gives CDR1 SGHTA, CDR2 FQGNSA. CDR3 length equals 15 residues. With 5 bases clipped from V and 4 bases from J, the junction kept 10 bases outside the gene matches. CDR3 protein: CASSRTTGVTYGYTF. CDR3 DNA sequence: TGTGCCAGCAGCCGCACCACAGGGGTTACCTATGGCTACACCTTC.

This rearrangement joins TRBV9 to TRBJ2-5; D is unclear. With 0 bases removed from V and 5 bases from J, the gap between germline ends came to 11 bases. Germline CDR1 is SGDLS and CDR2 is YYNGEE. CDR3 length equals 14 residues. The CDR3 coding sequence is TGTGCCAGCAGCGTAGAGGCCAATTGGGAGACCCAGTACTTC. It is translated as CASSVEANWETQYF. Variable domain in full (rest from reference TRBV9 and TRBJ2-5): DSGVTQTPKHLITATGQRVTLRCSPRSGDLSVYWYQQSLDQGLQFLIQYYNGEERAKGNILERFSAQQFPDLHSELNLSSLELGDSALYFCASSVEANWETQYFGPGTRLLVL.

This sequence joins TRBV3-1 and TRBJ2-7, with a possible D match to TRBD2 (5 bases). Deletions cut 5 bases from V and 2 bases from J, with 13 bases between. Germline CDR1 is LGHDT and CDR2 is YNNKEL (reference sequence). The CDR3 is made up of 14 amino acids. DNA for the CDR3: TGTGCCAGCAGCACCGCCGGGATCCCCTACGAGCAGTACTTC. Amino acids: CASSTAGIPYEQYF.

This clonotype has at least ten counts. The chain's CDR3 is CSARTGVVNSPLHF. The CDR3 region has the DNA TGCAGTGCTAGAACAGGGGTTGTTAATTCACCCCTCCACTTT. The chain carries TRBV20-1 and TRBJ1-6, with 7 bases fitting TRBD1. Germline CDR1 reads DFQATT; CDR2 reads SNEGSKA (reference sequence). The V segment lost 2 bases and the J segment 6 bases; nucleotides outside the gene matches: 4. This CDR3 spans 14 amino acids.

This clonotype was observed at least ten times. The V call is TRBV7-6, the J call TRBJ2-3, with 9 bases aligning to TRBD2. This CDR3 is 15 amino acids long. Trimming took 2 bases from V and 3 from J; bases not matched to a gene: 3. The germline V gene encodes CDR1 SGHVS and CDR2 FNYEAQ. CDR3 protein: CASSLLAGSTDTQYF. The CDR3 DNA follows: TGTGCCAGCAGCTTACTAGCGGGAAGTACAGATACGCAGTATTTT.

This clonotype was counted between two and nine times. In DNA form, the CDR3 reads TGTGCCAGCAGTTTCTTCCGGAACAATGAGCAGTTCTTC. This gives the protein CASSFFRNNEQFF. This chain uses TRBV12-3 or TRBV12-4 with TRBJ2-1; D gene uncertain. The CDR3 runs to 13 residues. With 3 bases removed from V and 5 bases from J, the gap between germline ends came to 8 bases.

This clonotype occurred many times. The chain carries TRBV6-5 and TRBJ2-7; a possible D gene is TRBD2 (6 bases). The germline CDR1 and CDR2 sequences are MNHEY and SVGAGI. Trimming removed 6 bases from V and 1 base from J, with 10 bases in between. This CDR3 has 13 residues. CDR3 in amino acids: CASSIAASYEQYF. DNA for the CDR3: TGTGCCAGCAGCATAGCGGCTTCCTACGAGCAGTACTTC.

The gene calls are TRBV6-5 and TRBJ2-6; D tentatively reads TRBD1 or TRBD2 (5 bases each). This CDR3 comprises 16 residues. Deletions cut 4 bases from V and 0 bases from J, with 10 bases between. Germline V gives CDR1 MNHEY, CDR2 SVGAGI. CDR3 region: CASSFRDLSGANVLTF. The CDR3 coding sequence is TGTGCCAGCAGTTTCCGGGACCTCTCTGGGGCCAACGTCCTGACTTTC.

In its sample, this clonotype was seen a few times. The chain employs TRBV18 and TRBJ2-7, with 7 bases aligning to TRBD1. Germline CDR1 reads KGHSH; CDR2 reads LQKENI. The J segment lost 5 bases and the V segment lost 2 bases, leaving 9 bases of the junction unmatched. The CDR3 loop spans 15 amino acids. CDR3 DNA sequence: TGTGCCAGCTCACCAGGTCCGGGACAGCACCACGAGCAGTACTTC. Translation gives CASSPGPGQHHEQYF.

This clonotype was seen more than once but under ten times. The CDR3 loop is CASAGTVGSYNSPLHF. The CDR3 coding sequence is TGTGCCAGTGCCGGGACAGTTGGCTCCTATAATTCACCCCTCCACTTT. The V gene is TRBV19, the J gene TRBJ1-6; 7 bases map to TRBD1. J was trimmed by 0 bases and V by 8 bases; bases with no gene match: 7. The germline gives CDR1 LNHDA, CDR2 SQIVND (reference sequence). There are 16 residues in the CDR3.

V gene TRBV20-1 combines with J gene TRBJ2-7; D uncertain. The length of the CDR3 is 14 residues. Germline V CDR1 and CDR2: DFQATT, SNEGSKA (reference sequence). V was shortened by 4 bases and J by 0 bases, with 13 bases between the two germline ends. CDR3 coding DNA: TGCAGTGCTAATTTCCCAGTTAGCTCCTACGAGCAGTACTTC. Translated: CSANFPVSSYEQYF.

The chain is built from TRBV29-1 and TRBJ2-5; the match to TRBD2 covers 8 bases. There are 15 residues in the CDR3. The V segment lost 2 bases and the J segment 5 bases; nucleotides outside the gene matches: 10. Germline V lookup: CDR1 SQVTM, CDR2 ANQGSEA. The CDR3 region has the DNA TGCAGCGTTGAACGGGAGGGAGGCGCTCAGGAGACCCAGTACTTC. As protein: CSVEREGGAQETQYF.

The table lists this clonotype with many counts. The V gene is TRBV11-2, the J gene TRBJ2-1; the D gene is possibly TRBD2 (6 bases). This CDR3 is built from 14 residues. The germline V and J ends were trimmed by 4 bases and 1 base, with 8 bases remaining between them. Germline V lookup: CDR1 SGHAT, CDR2 FQNNGV. CDR3 sequence: CASSSGASYNEQFF. The CDR3 region has the DNA TGTGCCAGCAGCTCGGGAGCATCCTACAATGAGCAGTTCTTC.

This clonotype was detected a few times. V usage is TRBV29-1 and J usage is TRBJ1-1; D is ambiguous. Deletions cut 5 bases from V and 2 bases from J, with 6 bases between. Germline V gene lookup returns CDR1 SQVTM and CDR2 ANQGSEA. This CDR3 is built from 11 residues. CDR3 nucleotides: TGCAGCGTTAACCGCAACACTGAAGCTTTCTTT. It translates to CSVNRNTEAFF.

This clonotype was counted only a few times. The chain employs TRBV7-2 and TRBJ1-1; D not certain. Germline V gives CDR1 SGHTA, CDR2 FQGNSA. With 1 base removed from V and 4 bases from J, the gap between germline ends came to 13 bases. The CDR3 contains 15 residues. This CDR3 is CASSLVVLKGTEAFF. The CDR3 DNA reads TGTGCCAGCAGCTTAGTGGTCCTCAAGGGCACTGAAGCTTTCTTT.

The chain recombines TRBV4-1 with TRBJ1-6, with D possibly TRBD1 on 5 matching bases. Germline CDR1 reads MGHRA; CDR2 reads YSYEKL. With 3 bases removed from V and 7 bases from J, the gap between germline ends came to 13 bases. CDR3 length: 15 amino acids. The CDR3 sequence is CASSQGTRANSPLHF. The CDR3, as DNA: TGCGCCAGCAGCCAGGGGACTAGGGCGAATTCACCCCTCCACTTT.